Reported below is one T cell receptor beta chain. Distinct nucleotide sequences in the sample also encode this CDR3. The sample is drawn from a study of blood T cell repertoires in COVID-19. V trimming: 2 bases; J trimming: 7 bases; junction bases outside the gene matches: 8. Germline CDR1 is SGDLS and CDR2 is YYNGEE. The CDR3 totals 14 residues. Generated by immunoSEQ multiplex PCR, the TCRdb table keeps only in-frame clones and is missing some. Of 130,000 or so clones listed, 70% to 90% are singletons. The clonotype comes from a woman aged 55 to 70 with acute or convalescent COVID-19. V gene TRBV9 combines with J gene TRBJ1-2, with 7 positions matching TRBD1. Sequencing input: peripheral blood. The CDR3 coding sequence is TGTGCCAGCAGCGTGGAAGGGGGCGCGAGTGGCTACACCTTC. Residues: CASSVEGGASGYTF.